This TCR beta chain derives from a study of T cell changes during pregnancy in multiple sclerosis. Method: immunoSEQ multiplex PCR; TCRdb's copy keeps in-frame clones and lacks some. The table lists around 16,000 clones, 75% to 85% of them singletons. The CDR3 extends over 15 amino acids. After removal of 5 bases from V and 7 bases from J, the junction contained 12 bases not matched to a gene. The germline CDR1 and CDR2 sequences are PRHDT and FYEKMQ (reference sequence). The source is a female donor in good health, enrolled as a control in a pregnancy study. This sample comprised CD8+ T cells from peripheral blood mononuclear cells, obtained after pregnancy. The chain joins TRBV13 to TRBJ2-7, with 9 bases matching TRBD2. Here the CDR3 reads CASSPPSSGSREQYF. DNA of the CDR3: TGTGCCAGCAGCCCCCCGAGTAGCGGGAGCAGGGAGCAGTACTTC.